Described below is a single T cell receptor beta chain sequence and its context. The CDR3 has 13 residues. In germline, CDR1 is SEHNR, CDR2 FQNEAQ (reference sequence). V was pared by 6 bases and J by 6 bases, with 14 bases between. Clones were sequenced by immunoSEQ multiplex PCR, and TCRdb holds only the in-frame ones, with some missing. This table has hundreds of thousands of clones, about 90% appearing once. This sample was taken from a study of blood T cell repertoires in COVID-19. Enrolment of Seattle patients took place during active infection, and they were followed longitudinally. This sequence originates from a woman in her twenties or thirties with COVID-19, enrolled during active disease. The sequencing sample was made of peripheral blood. The genes are TRBV7-9 and TRBJ1-2; D is unresolved. Here the CDR3 DNA reads TGTGCCAGCAGTTGGAGGGAGAAGGATGGCTACACCTTC. Its protein product is CASSWREKDGYTF.